This TCR beta chain was found in a study of T cells expressing NK-cell markers. The CDR3 extends over 13 amino acids. TCRdb re-called the 5' RACE reads and gives one entry per CDR3 protein, without DNA. This table holds roughly 110,000 distinct CDR3 sequences. The clonotype comes from a woman aged 18 to 69 in good health. Sequenced input: blood T cells: a sorted CD56 or NKG2C T cell subset, CD4+ or CD8+ T cells, or bulk PBMC T cells (not recorded which). The chain recombines TRBV12-3 or TRBV12-4 with TRBJ2-5; TCRdb's D gene call, TRBD2, goes unchecked for lack of DNA. The CDR3 loop is CASIGKGRETQYF.